Listed below are T cell receptor beta chains from one sample, sequenced in a study of T cell repertoires in ileal Crohn's disease. Sequencing used immunoSEQ multiplex PCR; TCRdb keeps in-frame clones, though not all of them. The table has roughly 4,300 clones, approximately 72% seen once. Sequenced material: ileal tissue. Source of these receptors: an adult with Crohn's disease. Both conserved end residues are part of each CDR3. The D gene is left open where the match is weak. Not all rows give a size; the values are once, few, many and, for expanded clones, a class.

d_call j_call clone_size v_call cdr3_nt cdr3_aa
- TRBJ1-3 - TRBV2 TGTGCCAGCAGCCCCCGTCAGGGAACTGGAAACACCATATATTTT CASSPRQGTGNTIYF
TRBD1 TRBJ2-5 few TRBV25-1 TGTGCCAGCAGTGTGGGGACAGGGGGCGGAGAGACCCAGTACTTC CASSVGTGGGETQYF
- TRBJ2-7 - TRBV7-2 TGTGCCAGCAGCCGGGACGCAAACTACGAGCAGTACTTC CASSRDANYEQYF
- TRBJ1-2 - TRBV7-9 TGTGCCAGCAGCTTACTTCCGACGGTCTATGGCTACACCTTC CASSLLPTVYGYTF
- TRBJ2-1 - TRBV29-1 TGCAGCGTTGCGGTTGCGGGGACATACAATGAGCAGTTCTTC CSVAVAGTYNEQFF
TRBD2 TRBJ2-7 - TRBV9 TGTGCCAGCAGCTCCGGAGCGGGGGACACCTACGAGCAGTACTTC CASSSGAGDTYEQYF
- TRBJ2-3 - TRBV2 TGTGCCAGCACCGCCGGGACGGCCAGGACAGATACGCAGTATTTT CASTAGTARTDTQYF
- TRBJ2-2 few TRBV9 TGTGCCAGCAGCGTAGGGTCAGGTGCCTGGCTGTTTTTT CASSVGSGAWLFF
TRBD2 TRBJ2-3 - TRBV4-1 TGCGCCAGCAGCCTTGGACTAGCGGGGGGGCCGAACACAGATACGCAGTATTTT CASSLGLAGGPNTDTQYF
- TRBJ2-7 - TRBV4-2 TGTGCCAGCAGCCAAGATGGCCAGTCCTACGAGCAGTACTTC CASSQDGQSYEQYF
- TRBJ1-1 - TRBV15 TGTGCCACCAGCAGATCGCGAGCCACTGAAGCTTTCTTT CATSRSRATEAFF
- TRBJ2-7 - TRBV5-1 TGCGCCAGCAGCCTCCGGACAGCTCCCTACGAGCAGTACTTC CASSLRTAPYEQYF
- TRBJ1-6 - TRBV10-1 TGCGCCAGCAGTGCCGAACAGGATAATTCACCCCTCCACTTT CASSAEQDNSPLHF
- TRBJ1-6 - TRBV6-1 TGTGCCAGCAGTGGGCGGACGGTCTCCTATAATTCACCCCTCCACTTT CASSGRTVSYNSPLHF
- TRBJ2-7 once TRBV4-2 TGTGCCAGCAGCCAAGAGGGCGGGCGACACTACGAGCAGTACTTC CASSQEGGRHYEQYF
- TRBJ2-3 once TRBV7-8 TGTGCCAGCAGCTTATTGCCAGCGAGCACAGATACGCAGTATTTT CASSLLPASTDTQYF
TRBD1 TRBJ1-2 - TRBV7-9 TGTGCCAGCAGCGCAGGGACAGGGGGCAAAGGCCCTCAGGGCTACACCTTC CASSAGTGGKGPQGYTF
TRBD2 TRBJ2-2 - TRBV7-9 TGTGCCAGCAGCTTCTACGGACTAGCGGGGGGTTCCGGGGAGCTGTTTTTT CASSFYGLAGGSGELFF
- TRBJ1-3 - TRBV21-1 TGTGCCAGCAGCACGAGGGACAGGGGGCAGCCTGGAAACACCATATATTTT CASSTRDRGQPGNTIYF
- TRBJ2-5 - TRBV11-3 TGTGCCAGCAGCCAGGGGGGAGAGACCCAGTACTTC CASSQGGETQYF
TRBD1 TRBJ2-3 once TRBV5-1 TGCGCCAGCAGCTTGGGTCCGGGACAGGAAACAGATACGCAGTATTTT CASSLGPGQETDTQYF
TRBD1 TRBJ2-7 - TRBV2 TGTGCCAGCCGGACAGGGGGCCACGAGCAGTACTTC CASRTGGHEQYF
- TRBJ2-4 - TRBV5-6 TGTGCCAGCAGCCTCAGGGACGGAGGAAACATTCAGTACTTC CASSLRDGGNIQYF
- TRBJ2-1 - TRBV7-3 TGTGCCAGCAGCTTCGGGGGAAACAATGAGCAGTTCTTC CASSFGGNNEQFF
- TRBJ1-1 - TRBV7-9 TGTGCCAGCAGCTTTTTGGGGGGAGGAAGCACTGAAGCTTTCTTT CASSFLGGGSTEAFF
- TRBJ1-2 - TRBV7-3 TGTGCCAGCAGCCCAGGGACGGGGCATCTTGGCTACACCTTC CASSPGTGHLGYTF
- TRBJ1-3 - TRBV4-1 TGCGCCAGCAGCCAAAGGGGGAGGTTCTCTGGAAACACCATATATTTT CASSQRGRFSGNTIYF
- TRBJ2-2 - TRBV19 TGTGCCAGTAGTATTGGGACTGGGAACACCGGGGAGCTGTTTTTT CASSIGTGNTGELFF
- TRBJ1-5 - TRBV2 TGTGCCAGCAGTGCTGTTGATAGCAATCAGCCCCAGCATTTT CASSAVDSNQPQHF
- TRBJ2-1 - TRBV5-1 TGCGCCAGCAGCTTAGGCCTGGGGGGCAATGAGCAGTTCTTC CASSLGLGGNEQFF
- TRBJ2-1 - TRBV28 TGTGCCAGCAGTGCCCCCGGCCGCGAGTTCACTGAGCAGTTCTTC CASSAPGREFTEQFF
TRBD1 TRBJ2-5 - TRBV19 TGTGCCAGTAGTCCACGACAGGGGGCGGGCTTAGGAGAGACCCAGTACTTC CASSPRQGAGLGETQYF
- TRBJ2-5 - TRBV27 TGTGCCAGCAGTCCCCGGCGCGGGGAGACCCAGTACTTC CASSPRRGETQYF
- TRBJ2-6 large TRBV7-3 TGTGCCAGCAGCCCCCCATGGGGGGCGCGGACTGGGGCCAACGTCCTGACTTTC CASSPPWGARTGANVLTF
- TRBJ2-5 - TRBV29-1 TGCAGCGTTGGGGCATCAGTGGGAGAGACCCAGTACTTC CSVGASVGETQYF
- TRBJ1-1 once TRBV6-6 TGTGCCAGCAGTTACAGGGCAGAAAGCGGCACTGAAGCTTTCTTT CASSYRAESGTEAFF
TRBD2 TRBJ2-5 - TRBV10-3 TGTGCCATCAGCGGGACTAGCGGGGGTGAGGAGACCCAGTACTTC CAISGTSGGEETQYF
- TRBJ2-7 medium-sized TRBV7-6 TGTGCCAGCAGCCAGGACGGGGTGTTGGACGAGCAGTACTTC CASSQDGVLDEQYF
- TRBJ1-4 - TRBV30 TGTGCCTGGAGTGATCCTAACAGGGTTGAAAAACTGTTTTTT CAWSDPNRVEKLFF
- TRBJ1-5 - TRBV2 TGTGCCAGCCGGACAAATAATAATCAGCCCCAGCATTTT CASRTNNNQPQHF
- TRBJ2-7 - TRBV10-2 TGCGCCAGCATGGGGGGACCCCAGCAGTACTTC CASMGGPQQYF
TRBD2 TRBJ2-4 - TRBV27 TGTGCCAGCAAAGCCGGGACGGGGGGAAACATTCAGTACTTC CASKAGTGGNIQYF
- TRBJ2-3 - TRBV19 TGTGCCAGTAGGTGGCGGGGAGGCACAGATACGCAGTATTTT CASRWRGGTDTQYF
TRBD2 TRBJ2-5 - TRBV14 TGTGCCAGCAGCCCTCGAAGTCGGTTAGCGGGGGCCTGGGGGGAGACCCAGTACTTC CASSPRSRLAGAWGETQYF
- TRBJ1-4 - TRBV21-1 TGTGCCAACGGACAGCCTGGCGAAAAACTGTTTTTT CANGQPGEKLFF